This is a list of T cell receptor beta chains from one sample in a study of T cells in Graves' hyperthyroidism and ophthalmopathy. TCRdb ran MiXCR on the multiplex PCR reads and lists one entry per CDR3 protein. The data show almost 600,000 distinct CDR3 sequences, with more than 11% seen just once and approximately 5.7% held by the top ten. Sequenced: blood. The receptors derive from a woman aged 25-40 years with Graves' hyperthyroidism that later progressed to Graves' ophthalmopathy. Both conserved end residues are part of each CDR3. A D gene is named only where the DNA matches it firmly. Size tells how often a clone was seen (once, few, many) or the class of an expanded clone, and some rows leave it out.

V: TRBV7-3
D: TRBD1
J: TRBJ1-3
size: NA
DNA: TGTGCCAGCAGCTCCCTACAGGGGGCTTGGGAAGAAAACACCATATATTTT
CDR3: CASSSLQGAWEENTIYF

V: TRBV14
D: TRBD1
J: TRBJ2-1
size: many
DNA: TGTGCCAGCAGCCTAAAGGAACAGGGGTCCTACAATGAGCAGTTCTTC
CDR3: CASSLKEQGSYNEQFF

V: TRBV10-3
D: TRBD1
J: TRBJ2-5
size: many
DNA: TGTGCCATCAGTGAACCCGACAGGGGGGAGACCCAGTACTTC
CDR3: CAISEPDRGETQYF

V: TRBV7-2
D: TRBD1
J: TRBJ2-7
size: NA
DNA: TGTTCGAGCAGCTCCGGGACAGGCTACGAGCAGTACTTC
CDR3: CSSSSGTGYEQYF

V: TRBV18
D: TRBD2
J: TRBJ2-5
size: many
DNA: TGTGCCAGCTCATCGAGCGGGAGCCTCGGGGAGACCCAGTACTTC
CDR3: CASSSSGSLGETQYF

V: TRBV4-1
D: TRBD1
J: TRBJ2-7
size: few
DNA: TGCGCCAGCAGCCAGCTTGAGGGACAGTCCTCCTACGAGCAGTACTTC
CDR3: CASSQLEGQSSYEQYF

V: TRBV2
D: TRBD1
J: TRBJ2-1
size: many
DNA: TGTGCCAGCAGGGAGGTAGGGGGCATGAATGAGCAGTTCTTC
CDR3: CASREVGGMNEQFF

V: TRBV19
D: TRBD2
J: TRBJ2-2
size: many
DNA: TGTGCCAGTAGTATAGGACTAGCGGGAGGCACGAACCTGAACACCGGGGAGCTGTTTTTT
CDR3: CASSIGLAGGTNLNTGELFF

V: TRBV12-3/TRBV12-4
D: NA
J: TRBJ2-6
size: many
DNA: TGTGCCAGCAGCCCCGGCCGCCGGCCTGGGGCCAACGTCCTGACTTTC
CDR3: CASSPGRRPGANVLTF

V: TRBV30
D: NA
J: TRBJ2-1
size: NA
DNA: TGTGCCTGGAGGCTCGACGAGGTGTACAATGAGCAGTTCTTC
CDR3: CAWRLDEVYNEQFF

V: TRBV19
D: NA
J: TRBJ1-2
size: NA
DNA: TGTGCCAGTAGTATAGCCCAGGCCAGCTATGGCTACACCTTC
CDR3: CASSIAQASYGYTF

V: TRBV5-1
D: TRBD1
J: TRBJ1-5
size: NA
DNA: TGCGCCAGCAGCATGACAGGGGATCATAACAATCAGCCCCAGCATTTT
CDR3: CASSMTGDHNNQPQHF

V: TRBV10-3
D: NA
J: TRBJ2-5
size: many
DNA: TGTGCCATCAGTGACGGGGAAGAGACCCAGTACTTC
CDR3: CAISDGEETQYF

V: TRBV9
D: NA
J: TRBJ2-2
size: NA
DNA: TGTGCCAGCAGCGCCCCTCCTGCCTCGGCCCCCGGGGAGCTGTTTTTT
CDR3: CASSAPPASAPGELFF

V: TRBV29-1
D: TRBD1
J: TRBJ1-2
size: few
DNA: TGCAGCGTTGCGGGACAGGGGGTACAGGGCTACACCTTC
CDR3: CSVAGQGVQGYTF

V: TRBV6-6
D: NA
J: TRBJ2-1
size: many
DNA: TGTGCCAGCAGTTACTCGTACTGGGGGTACAATGAGCAGTTCTTC
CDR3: CASSYSYWGYNEQFF

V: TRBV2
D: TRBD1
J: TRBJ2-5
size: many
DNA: TGTGCCAGCAGTGAAGCGCGTCAGGGGGCCCAAGAGACCCAGTACTTC
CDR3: CASSEARQGAQETQYF

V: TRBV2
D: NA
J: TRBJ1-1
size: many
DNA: TGTGCCAGCAGCGGAACCGGGACGGTGAACACTGAAGCTTTCTTT
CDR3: CASSGTGTVNTEAFF

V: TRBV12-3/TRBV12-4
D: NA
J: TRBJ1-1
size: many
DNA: TGTGCCAGCAGTTTCGGCAGGGATTTTAACACTGAAGCTTTCTTT
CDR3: CASSFGRDFNTEAFF

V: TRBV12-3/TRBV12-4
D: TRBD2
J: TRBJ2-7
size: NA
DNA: TGTGCCAGCAGTTTGGCCGGACTAGCGGGAGGAGAGCAGTACTTC
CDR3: CASSLAGLAGGEQYF

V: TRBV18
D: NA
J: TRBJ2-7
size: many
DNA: TGTGCCAGCTCACCAGCGGACCGCTACGAGCAGTACTTC
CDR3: CASSPADRYEQYF

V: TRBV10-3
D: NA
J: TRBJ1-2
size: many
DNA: TGTGCCATCAGTGAGCCAGACAGGCACTATGGCTACACCTTC
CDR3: CAISEPDRHYGYTF

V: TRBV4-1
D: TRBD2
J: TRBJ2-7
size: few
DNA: TGCGCCAGCAGCCGAGTTGAACTAGCGGGAGGGCCTTCGCCCGAGCAGTACTTC
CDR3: CASSRVELAGGPSPEQYF

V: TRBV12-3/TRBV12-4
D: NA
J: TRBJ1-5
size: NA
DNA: TGTGCCAGCAGCTACTTCGGCCAGCCCCAGCATTTT
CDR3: CASSYFGQPQHF

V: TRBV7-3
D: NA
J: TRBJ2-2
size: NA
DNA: TGTGCCAGCAGCTTGGGAAGGTCGCACTCTGGGGAGCTGTTTTTT
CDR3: CASSLGRSHSGELFF

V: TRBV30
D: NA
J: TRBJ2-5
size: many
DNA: TGTGCCTGGAGTGGGGCGGAAGAGACCCAGTACTTC
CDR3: CAWSGAEETQYF

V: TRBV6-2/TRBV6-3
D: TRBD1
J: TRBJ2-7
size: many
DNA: TGTGCCAGCAACGGACAGGGGTTAATGATCTACGAGCAGTACTTC
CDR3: CASNGQGLMIYEQYF

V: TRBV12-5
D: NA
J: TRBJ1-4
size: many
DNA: TGTGCTAGTCACGGTAGCGGGAATGAAAAACTGTTTTTT
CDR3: CASHGSGNEKLFF

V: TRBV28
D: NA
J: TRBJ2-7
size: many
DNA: TGTGCCAGCACCTTAGCTCATGGGGACGAGCAGTACTTC
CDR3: CASTLAHGDEQYF

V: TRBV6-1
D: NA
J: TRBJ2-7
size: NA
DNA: TGTGCCAGCACGGGACAAGACTCCTACGAGCAGTACTTC
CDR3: CASTGQDSYEQYF

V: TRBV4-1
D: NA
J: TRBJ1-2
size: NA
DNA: TGCGCCAGCAGCCAAGCGGGGGGAAGCGGAGGCTACACCTTC
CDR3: CASSQAGGSGGYTF

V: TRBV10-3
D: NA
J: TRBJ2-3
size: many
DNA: TGTGCCATCTACGGGGGAGGAACAGATACGCAGTATTTT
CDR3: CAIYGGGTDTQYF

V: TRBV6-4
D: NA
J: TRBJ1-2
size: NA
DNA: TGTGCCAGCAGTGAAGATGGATATGGCTACACCTTC
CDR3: CASSEDGYGYTF